This T cell receptor (beta chain) is from a study of T-cell memory formation after mild COVID-19. At the level of the study: TCR clusters were largely donor specific. Study findings and constraints: CD4+ contracting clones lay mainly in CM and EM, CD8+ ones in EMRA. While clones contracting from day 15 to 85 were balanced between CD4 and CD8, later expanders leaned CD4+.

After 5'RACE with constant-segment primers, TCR alpha and TCR beta cDNA libraries carrying sample barcodes and UMIs were obtained. From the 5' RACE reads, TCRdb called clonotypes with MiXCR, one entry per CDR3 protein. The table shows 450,000 to 650,000 distinct CDR3 sequences, with roughly 17% occurring only once. This clonotype showed up just a few times. Antigen specificity is unknown. Sequenced input: PBMCs or a T cell subset sorted from them (not recorded which). This TCR was sampled from an adult woman who had mild COVID-19 (a few samples of this study predate the infection). Cell type and time point are not known.

Here the CDR3 reads CASSQGVWEKDTQYF. Here the CDR3 DNA reads TGTGCCAGCAGCCAAGGGGTGTGGGAGAAAGATACGCAGTATTTT. V usage is TRBV14 and J usage is TRBJ2-3, with a possible D match to TRBD2 (5 bases). The CDR3 extends over 15 amino acids. Trimming stripped 1 base from V and 5 bases from J, with 13 bases between. Germline V gene data show CDR1 as SGHDN and CDR2 as FVKESK.